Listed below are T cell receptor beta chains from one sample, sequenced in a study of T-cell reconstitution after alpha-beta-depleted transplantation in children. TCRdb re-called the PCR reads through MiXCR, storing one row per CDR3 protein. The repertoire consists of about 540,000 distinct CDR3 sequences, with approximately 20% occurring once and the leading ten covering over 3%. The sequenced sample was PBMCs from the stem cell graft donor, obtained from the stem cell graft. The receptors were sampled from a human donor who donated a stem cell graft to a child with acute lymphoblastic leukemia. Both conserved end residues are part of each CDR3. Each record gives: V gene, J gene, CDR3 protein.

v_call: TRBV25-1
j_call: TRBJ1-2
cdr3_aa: CASSTGHYGYTF

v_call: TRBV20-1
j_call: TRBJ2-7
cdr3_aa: CSARTRASYEQYF

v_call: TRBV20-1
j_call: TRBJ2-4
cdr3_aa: CSASGTGGRLGAKNIQYF

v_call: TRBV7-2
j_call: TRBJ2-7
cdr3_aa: CASSLFLGGYEQYF

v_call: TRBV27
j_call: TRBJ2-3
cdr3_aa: CASSPHWTGWDTQYF

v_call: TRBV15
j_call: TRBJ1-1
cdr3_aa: CATSRSPGTEAFF

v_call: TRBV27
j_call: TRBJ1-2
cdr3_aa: CASSMARASGGRNGYTF

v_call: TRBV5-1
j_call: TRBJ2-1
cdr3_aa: CASSLEGELLRNEQFF

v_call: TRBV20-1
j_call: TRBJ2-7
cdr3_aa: CSADRRAAARKQYF

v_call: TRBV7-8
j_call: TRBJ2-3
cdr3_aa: CASSLVAGRADTQYF

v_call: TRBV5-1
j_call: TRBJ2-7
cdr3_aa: CASRFSASSYEQYF

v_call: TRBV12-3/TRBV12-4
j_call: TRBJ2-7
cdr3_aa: CASRGLDRGGREQYF

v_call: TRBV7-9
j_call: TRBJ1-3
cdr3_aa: CASSFDKGTIYF

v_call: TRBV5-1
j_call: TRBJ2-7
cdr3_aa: CASSLVPGTEQYF

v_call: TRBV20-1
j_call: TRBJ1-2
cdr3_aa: CSADRPGVTNYGYTF

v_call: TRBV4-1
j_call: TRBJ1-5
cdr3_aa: CASSQVADINQPQHF

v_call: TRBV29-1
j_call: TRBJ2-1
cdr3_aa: CSVSGGVNNEQFF

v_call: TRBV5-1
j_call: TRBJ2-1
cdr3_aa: CASSFPGSNEQFF

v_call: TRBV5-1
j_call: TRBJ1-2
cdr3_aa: CASSPPGDYGYTF

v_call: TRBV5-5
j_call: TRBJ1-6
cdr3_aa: CASSSTPGTENSPLHF

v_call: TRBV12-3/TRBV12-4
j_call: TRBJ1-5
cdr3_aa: CASSSGLPDQPQHF

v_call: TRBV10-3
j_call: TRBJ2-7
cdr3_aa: CAIRSGSGYEQYF

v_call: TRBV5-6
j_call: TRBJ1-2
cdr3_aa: CASTLKGFGYGYTF

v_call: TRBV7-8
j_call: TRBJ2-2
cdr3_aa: CASSFAGSVVTGELFF

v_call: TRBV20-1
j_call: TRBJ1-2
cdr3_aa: CSASEDRDVWDYGYTF

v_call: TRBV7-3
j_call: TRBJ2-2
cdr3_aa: CASSLLPGPDTGELFF